This T cell receptor beta chain stems from a study of cytomegalovirus exposure and HLA in healthy donors (dated by TCRdb to about 2017). About the study as a whole: In an earlier analysis of some 610 of the donors, about 270 Gb of sequence data and 117 million unique TCR beta sequences from about 180 million T cells were reported. An early release covering roughly 640 HLA-typed donors comprised around 300 gigabases of sequencing data and roughly 85 million unique TCR sequences. Of the 300 to 450 genotyped donors, 75% to 85% were placed in the genetic ancestry cluster associated with self-reported Caucasian donors. The study aimed to test whether signatures of past pathogen exposure could be identified by cataloging public T cell receptors. The T cell repertoires of around 670 subjects were profiled by immunosequencing and related to cytomegalovirus serostatus. Along with the approximately 700-subject first cohort, a separate validation cohort of around 110 different subjects was used. The study combined high-throughput TCR immunosequencing, statistical association of individual TCRs with disease status, and machine learning to predict cytomegalovirus infection status. A later analysis re-analyzed previously published TCR beta repertoires from 650 to 800 donors and added high-resolution HLA genotyping to study TCR occurrence patterns. Rather than drawing on any new phenotypic data, the later analysis identified candidate immune exposures from TCR beta sequences and the way those sequences occurred across donors. An earlier analysis of around 640 of the donors used high-throughput TCR beta sequencing to judge whether each TCR beta V gene segment behaved as functional or pseudogenic. Donor age, sex, ethnicity and CMV serostatus were compiled alongside the repertoire data. A later genetic analysis used genome-wide SNP genotypes for about 55% of the 666 donors, treating that subset as a discovery cohort. Every repertoire in the discovery cohort had been generated on one and the same sequencing platform. Class I and class II HLA loci were covered by the typing at four-digit resolution. Typing coverage differed by locus: A, B, C, DRB1 and DQB1 were typed in about 620-640 donors, DQA1 in 522, DPA1 in 600 to 610, and DPB1 in approximately 450. A handful of DR-DQ haplotypes were handled as single units for association and clustering because linkage in the cohort was strong. Among some 400 genotyped donors of the cohort, an average of approximately 220,000 unique TCR beta nucleotide sequences was sequenced per donor, of which approximately 18% were non-productive.

Receptors were amplified or captured by the immunoSEQ multiplex PCR assay. A mixture of 60 forward primers for TCR Vbeta segments and 13 reverse primers for TCR Jbeta segments was used in the multiplex PCR. The CDR3 region of rearranged TCR beta genes was amplified from genomic DNA by a multiplex PCR assay. The Illumina HiSeq System was used to sequence the amplified TCR beta libraries as 87-base-pair reads. The study's own analysis went as follows. Across the roughly 640 repertoires, a later analysis counted some 80 million unique TCR beta chains, 9 million to 14 million of which were shared by at least two donors. A nearest-neighbor algorithm error-corrected the raw reads and collapsed the reads into unique sequences, merging closely related sequences to remove PCR and sequencing errors. V, D and J gene segments were assigned by aligning CDR3 sequences to IMGT reference sequences. For a sequence to be retained, a match of at least six nucleotides to both a V gene segment and a J gene segment was required. A rearrangement was called productive if the CDR3 had no stop codons and remained in frame with V and J, and every other rearrangement was called non-productive. Following IMGT convention, CDR3 was defined as the stretch from the second conserved V-encoded cysteine up to the conserved J-encoded phenylalanine. The earlier analysis of a few hundred of the donors excluded any sequence lacking an unambiguous match to a single V gene segment. An earlier analysis of fewer than 650 of the donors classified V segments as functional when productive rearrangements were above 56.7% and as segregating when the standard deviation between donors was above 5%. A statistical classification framework was built for diagnosing cytomegalovirus status from the catalog of TCR beta chain sequences. A later analysis assigned V and J genes by comparing TCR nucleotide sequences with IMGT/GENE-DB human TR gene sequences. Using the TCRdist pipeline, a later analysis assigned CDR3 sequences along with most-parsimonious VDJ recombination scenarios. A later analysis defined each TCR beta chain by its CDR3 amino acid sequence plus V-gene family, and excluded reads lacking a unique V-gene family. To address suspected cross-contamination and a sequencing artifact, a later analysis removed a few hundred highly shared, low-generation-probability nucleotide sequences. A later analysis calculated a clonal expansion index for each public chain from normalized within-repertoire ranks of inferred template counts. In a later analysis, generation probabilities were computed with a VDJ recombination model fitted to out-of-frame rearrangements, and the resulting probabilities were checked against IGoR. In a later analysis, TCR-TCR, TCR-HLA and TCR-CMV co-occurrence was scored with hypergeometric tests, and a repertoire-size bias correction was applied to TCR pairs. In a later analysis, false discovery rates were estimated by permuting HLA or CMV assignments 20 times. In a later analysis, co-occurring TCRs were grouped using DBSCAN, with TCRdist sequence similarity added in when clustering inside HLA-allele-positive subsets. For co-occurrence clustering, repertoires with fewer than 30,000 or more than 120,000 public chains were excluded, along with five repertoires with anomalous nucleotide sharing. Held by TCRdb, this immuneACCESS table contains in-frame sequences only and omits some clones. Under half of the omission traces to an unresolved V gene where checked; the cause of the rest is unknown. The V and J calls and clone size come from that table; D and trimming were worked out from the DNA. A total of over 150,000 clones appear in this sample, about four fifths of them only once. The ten largest clonotypes hold under 6% of the sample.

This clone has just a few counts. What this receptor recognizes is not known. No much larger clone is present one base from it, and per-base qualities are unavailable. Overall study outcomes, separate from this receptor: A later genetic analysis reported fewer N-insertions in productive TCRs among donors in an Asian-associated ancestry cluster than the roughly 670-donor mean. In a later analysis, HLA-associated TCR beta chains showed more clonal expansion and lower generation probabilities than non-associated chains that were equally common. In a later analysis, the rate of TCR association differed among HLA loci, with DRB1 alleles having the most associated TCRs and HLA-C alleles having the fewest. At a false discovery rate of 0.05, a later analysis linked 16,951 TCR beta sequences to specific HLA alleles. Most TCR sequences were seen in very few donors, while some public TCRs were found in many individuals. A later genetic analysis associated a missense DCLRE1C variant with V-gene and J-gene trimming of TCR beta chains, and an independent cohort replicated the association. Because HLA typing was unavailable for some donors at each locus, only the typed subset was used in association tests. In an earlier analysis of more than 450 of the donors, most TCR beta V segments were observed in productive rearrangements about 87% or about 30% of the time, broadly matching IMGT annotations. A total of fewer than 200 TCR beta chains were listed by the study as associated with cytomegalovirus. A further reported finding was that TCR beta sequences accurately predicted the HLA-A and HLA-B alleles for most subjects in the first cohort. A cluster of highly shared sequence variants was judged likely to be a technical artifact of the sequencing pipeline. Around 16 rarely observed V segments, including chromosome 9 orphons, were excluded from the earlier analysis of 550 to 700 of the donors because counts were too low. In vitro tests confirmed that three of the cytomegalovirus-associated TCR beta chains recognize cytomegalovirus antigens. A later analysis reported that several top co-occurrence clusters appeared linked to parvovirus B19, influenza, CMV and Epstein-Barr virus. The classifier was reported to diagnose cytomegalovirus status with high specificity and sensitivity in both the original and validation cohorts. In this cohort, only TCR beta chains were sequenced, and detectable features were limited by the absence of alpha or paired-chain data. Linkage disequilibrium might explain the correlated functional status among segregating V segments, but an unknown experimental factor could not be ruled out. The only immune exposure information available for the cohort was CMV serostatus. Most CMV-associated TCR beta chains appeared to be HLA-restricted in a later analysis, and the HLA associations seemed to be driven largely by CMV exposure. Assigning TCR associations to individual alleles was difficult when HLA alleles, especially DR and DQ, strongly co-occurred. Roughly uniform sequencing depth across donors was assumed in presence/absence analyses, although this assumption may not hold. The authors suggested that the approach could potentially be generalized to other disease states and immunological phenotypes.

In total, about 650 healthy bone marrow donors made up the cohort. Cohort members were all nominally healthy when sampled, although unrecorded immune exposures were likely present. The donor was CMV seronegative and belonged to the group of over 350 seronegative cohort members. Every donor gave a peripheral blood sample, and the peripheral blood mononuclear cells from that sample were used for TCR beta sequencing. Genomic DNA was extracted from the blood cell samples with the Qiagen DNeasy Blood Extraction Kit. The clonotype comes from a man under 40 in good health and CMV-seronegative. Sample: PBMCs.

The DNA sequence is as follows: TGTGCCAGCAGCTTGAATCGGGATGAGCAGTTCTTC. Translated, this is CASSLNRDEQFF. Recombination linked TRBV7-3 to TRBJ2-1; the D segment cannot be called with confidence. Counted from cysteine to phenylalanine, this CDR3 has 12 amino acids. Only CDR3 DNA remains: 36 bases, in frame from the first base. V is pared back by 3 bases and J by 8 bases, with 8 bases lying between the germline termini. Sequences SGHTA (CDR1) and FQGTGA (CDR2) are obtained from the germline V gene.